The clone carrying this TCR beta chain was seen many times. What it binds is unknown. Per the germline V gene, CDR1 is LGHNA and CDR2 is YNFKEQ. The CDR3 is 14 amino acids. Deletions cut 2 bases from V and 4 bases from J, with 6 bases between. The sample originates from a study of blood T cells in healthy people across ages. Findings and caveats of the study: Per-million-T-cell TCR beta diversity fell roughly linearly with age.

Primed by a sample-barcoded 5' primer and a J-beta primer mix, a second PCR proceeded for roughly 7 to 11 cycles. A template-switch adaptor that had 12 random nucleotides put a tag on each cDNA molecule. Paired-end reads containing CDR3 totaled no fewer than 3 million for each sample. TCRdb used MiXCR to reprocess the 5' RACE reads, holding one entry per CDR3 protein. The sample contains 750,000 to 1,000,000 distinct CDR3 sequences, about 28% of which appear only once. These same records also appear under a second study, on T cells of mothers and their children. This second study notes: Thymic selection shapes TCR recombination output in related pairs, and it does so similarly in unrelated pairs.

Sequenced material: blood. V and J are TRBV4-2 and TRBJ2-6; D unresolved. The TCR sequence derives from a woman aged 40 to 49 in good health. The CDR3 sequence is CASSQTPGANVLTF. The CDR3 DNA sequence: TGTGCCAGCAGCCAAACACCCGGGGCCAACGTCCTGACTTTC.